This is a list of T cell receptor beta chains from one sample in a study of shared T cell receptors in the human thymus. Repertoires were generated with immunoSEQ multiplex PCR, while TCRdb's copy carries only in-frame clones and drops some. The table records roughly 550,000 clones, about four fifths of them present only once. This sample also belongs to another study, concerning human thymus T cells.

The specimen was thymocytes. The origin of the receptors is a boy younger than two with a congenital heart defect. The CDR3 runs from the conserved cysteine through the conserved F or W. Each record gives: CDR3 protein, CDR3 DNA, D gene, V gene, clone size, J gene. D genes are given only for firm matches. Expanded clones are given a class, and other clones once, few, many or no size at all.

CDR3: CASSQSGGPTDTQYF
DNA: TGTGCCAGCAGCCAATCGGGAGGGCCCACAGATACGCAGTATTTT
D: TRBD2
V: TRBV4-2
size: once
J: TRBJ2-3

CDR3: CASSEGETDTQYF
DNA: TGTGCCAGCAGTGAAGGGGAGACAGATACGCAGTATTTT
D: .
V: TRBV6-1
size: .
J: TRBJ2-3

CDR3: CASSLDPRRETQYF
DNA: TGTGCCAGCAGCTTAGACCCAAGGCGGGAGACCCAGTACTTC
D: .
V: TRBV7-2
size: once
J: TRBJ2-5

CDR3: CASSLDASSGELNEQFF
DNA: TGTGCCAGCAGCTTAGACGCGTCTAGCGGGGAGCTCAATGAGCAGTTCTTC
D: TRBD2
V: TRBV11-2
size: .
J: TRBJ2-1

CDR3: CASSPRGGRNYEQYF
DNA: TGTGCCAGCTCACCACGCGGCGGGAGGAACTACGAGCAGTACTTC
D: TRBD2
V: TRBV18
size: .
J: TRBJ2-7

CDR3: CASSLKGTPRVIYGYTF
DNA: TGTGCCAGCAGTCTAAAGGGGACTCCTCGTGTTATCTATGGCTACACCTTC
D: .
V: TRBV27
size: few
J: TRBJ1-2

CDR3: CASSEAARLRADTQYF
DNA: TGTGCCAGCAGTGAAGCCGCGAGACTGAGGGCAGATACGCAGTATTTT
D: .
V: TRBV6-1
size: .
J: TRBJ2-3

CDR3: CASSQDSSGYNEQFF
DNA: TGTGCCAGCAGCCAAGACTCAAGCGGCTACAATGAGCAGTTCTTC
D: .
V: TRBV14
size: few
J: TRBJ2-1

CDR3: CASSQDNRGKETQYF
DNA: TGTGCCAGCAGCCAAGATAATCGCGGGAAAGAGACCCAGTACTTC
D: .
V: TRBV4-2
size: once
J: TRBJ2-5

CDR3: CASSQFGQGFRHEQYF
DNA: TGTGCCAGCAGCCAATTCGGACAGGGGTTCAGGCACGAGCAGTACTTC
D: TRBD1
V: TRBV4-2
size: .
J: TRBJ2-7

CDR3: CASSPDGWLASYEQYF
DNA: TGTGCCAGCTCACCCGACGGGTGGCTAGCCTCCTACGAGCAGTACTTC
D: .
V: TRBV18
size: .
J: TRBJ2-7

CDR3: CASSPQDRGSRSNQPQHF
DNA: TGTGCCAGCAGCCCACAAGACAGGGGGAGTAGGAGCAATCAGCCCCAGCATTTT
D: TRBD1
V: TRBV7-8
size: .
J: TRBJ1-5

CDR3: CSVNSGGTGHRSSYEQYF
DNA: TGCAGCGTTAATTCAGGTGGGACAGGGCACCGCAGCTCCTACGAGCAGTACTTC
D: TRBD1
V: TRBV29-1
size: .
J: TRBJ2-7

CDR3: CASSPEGGRASYEQYF
DNA: TGTGCCAGCAGCCCCGAGGGCGGGAGGGCCAGCTACGAGCAGTACTTC
D: TRBD2
V: TRBV7-2
size: .
J: TRBJ2-7

CDR3: CASSEDQGSYNEQFF
DNA: TGTGCCAGCAGTGAAGATCAAGGGAGCTACAATGAGCAGTTCTTC
D: .
V: TRBV6-1
size: .
J: TRBJ2-1

CDR3: CASSQGEWTAPIGGYTF
DNA: TGCGCCAGCAGCCAGGGGGAATGGACAGCCCCTATTGGTGGCTACACCTTC
D: .
V: TRBV4-3
size: .
J: TRBJ1-2

CDR3: CASSQVLDTTDTQYF
DNA: TGCGCCAGCAGCCAAGTCTTGGACACCACAGATACGCAGTATTTT
D: .
V: TRBV4-1
size: .
J: TRBJ2-3

CDR3: CAWKARDREASYNEQFF
DNA: TGTGCCTGGAAAGCCCGGGACAGGGAAGCCTCCTACAATGAGCAGTTCTTC
D: TRBD1
V: TRBV30
size: .
J: TRBJ2-1

CDR3: CASSQDRRLRDSQETQYF
DNA: TGCGCCAGCAGCCAAGACCGGAGGCTCCGGGACTCCCAAGAGACCCAGTACTTC
D: .
V: TRBV4-1
size: .
J: TRBJ2-5

CDR3: CATSRDLSAFLAGTYNEQFF
DNA: TGTGCCACCAGCAGAGATCTCTCGGCCTTCCTAGCGGGGACCTACAATGAGCAGTTCTTC
D: TRBD2
V: TRBV15
size: few
J: TRBJ2-1

CDR3: CASRGLAEYNEQFF
DNA: TGTGCCAGCAGGGGACTAGCGGAGTACAATGAGCAGTTCTTC
D: TRBD2
V: TRBV4-2
size: .
J: TRBJ2-1

CDR3: CASSHTGKSSYNEQFF
DNA: TGCGCCAGCAGCCATACGGGGAAGAGCTCCTACAATGAGCAGTTCTTC
D: .
V: TRBV4-1
size: .
J: TRBJ2-1

CDR3: CASRARQGKASTNEKLFF
DNA: TGTGCCAGCCGCGCCCGACAGGGCAAAGCCTCAACTAATGAAAAACTGTTTTTT
D: TRBD1
V: TRBV28
size: .
J: TRBJ1-4

CDR3: CATSSRLTYNEQFF
DNA: TGTGCCACCAGCTCACGACTGACCTACAATGAGCAGTTCTTC
D: .
V: TRBV15
size: .
J: TRBJ2-1

CDR3: CNSEDTQYF
DNA: TGTAATAGCGAAGATACGCAGTATTTT
D: .
V: TRBV21-1
size: .
J: TRBJ2-3

CDR3: CASSPKRIEQFF
DNA: TGTGCCAGCAGCCCCAAGAGAATTGAGCAGTTCTTC
D: .
V: TRBV16
size: once
J: TRBJ2-1

CDR3: CASSGGQVPYGYTF
DNA: TGTGCCAGCAGCGGAGGACAGGTACCCTATGGCTACACCTTC
D: TRBD1
V: TRBV9
size: .
J: TRBJ1-2

CDR3: CASSQVMPGGFYNEQFF
DNA: TGTGCCAGCAGCCAAGTCATGCCGGGAGGGTTTTACAATGAGCAGTTCTTC
D: TRBD2
V: TRBV14
size: .
J: TRBJ2-1

CDR3: CASSLYSLSYNEQFF
DNA: TGTGCCAGCAGCTTGTACAGCCTCTCCTACAATGAGCAGTTCTTC
D: .
V: TRBV5-4
size: .
J: TRBJ2-1

CDR3: CSVDERTEYEQYF
DNA: TGCAGCGTTGATGAGCGGACCGAATACGAGCAGTACTTC
D: .
V: TRBV29-1
size: .
J: TRBJ2-7

CDR3: CSVPDPPLRGEKLFF
DNA: TGCAGCGTTCCTGATCCCCCGCTCCGGGGGGAAAAACTGTTTTTT
D: .
V: TRBV29-1
size: .
J: TRBJ1-4

CDR3: CASSQGRRRLREQYF
DNA: TGCGCCAGCAGCCAAGGTCGGAGGCGGCTGAGGGAGCAGTACTTC
D: .
V: TRBV4-3
size: .
J: TRBJ2-7

CDR3: CASQDFFF
DNA: TGTGCCAGCCAGGACTTCTTCTTC
D: .
V: TRBV27
size: few
J: TRBJ2-1

CDR3: CASSLSGQSMNTEAFF
DNA: TGTGCCAGCAGCTTAAGCGGGCAGTCCATGAACACTGAAGCTTTCTTT
D: .
V: TRBV7-9
size: few
J: TRBJ1-1

CDR3: CARSWGDGGELFF
DNA: TGTGCCAGGTCTTGGGGGGATGGCGGGGAGCTGTTTTTT
D: .
V: TRBV2
size: .
J: TRBJ2-2

CDR3: CASSLRQQARKVDF
DNA: TGTGCCAGCAGTTTACGCCAACAGGCCCGAAAGGTAGACTTC
D: .
V: TRBV28
size: few
J: TRBJ1-2

CDR3: CASSGLAGYEQYF
DNA: TGTGCCAGCAGTGGGCTAGCGGGCTACGAGCAGTACTTC
D: TRBD2
V: TRBV2
size: .
J: TRBJ2-7

CDR3: CASSLGQGAPYEAFF
DNA: TGTGCCAGCAGTTTAGGGCAGGGGGCACCCTATGAAGCTTTCTTT
D: TRBD1
V: TRBV27
size: .
J: TRBJ1-1

CDR3: CASSAQGPTDNEQFF
DNA: TGTGCCAGCAGCGCACAGGGGCCTACCGACAATGAGCAGTTCTTC
D: TRBD1
V: TRBV6-4
size: once
J: TRBJ2-1

CDR3: CASRLWVGGNSSYEQYF
DNA: TGCGCCAGCAGATTGTGGGTAGGAGGGAATAGCTCCTACGAGCAGTACTTC
D: .
V: TRBV5-1
size: few
J: TRBJ2-7

CDR3: CASSPWQGRAYEQYF
DNA: TGTGCCAGTAGTCCCTGGCAGGGTCGGGCCTACGAGCAGTACTTC
D: .
V: TRBV19
size: .
J: TRBJ2-7

CDR3: CASSLSPAGVRDQPQHF
DNA: TGTGCCAGCAGTTTATCTCCGGCAGGGGTCAGGGATCAGCCCCAGCATTTT
D: .
V: TRBV27
size: .
J: TRBJ1-5

CDR3: CASSKLGANEQFF
DNA: TGTGCCAGCAGCAAGCTAGGGGCCAATGAGCAGTTCTTC
D: .
V: TRBV5-6
size: .
J: TRBJ2-1

CDR3: CAWMGARNTEAFF
DNA: TGTGCCTGGATGGGGGCGCGAAACACTGAAGCTTTCTTT
D: .
V: TRBV30
size: .
J: TRBJ1-1

CDR3: CASSFRTSGRYEQYF
DNA: TGTGCCAGCAGCTTCCGGACTAGCGGACGCTACGAGCAGTACTTC
D: TRBD2
V: TRBV5-5
size: few
J: TRBJ2-7

CDR3: CASSLPSGSRELFF
DNA: TGTGCCAGCAGCTTGCCTAGCGGGAGCAGGGAGCTGTTTTTT
D: TRBD2
V: TRBV5-4
size: few
J: TRBJ2-2

CDR3: CASTPNRGPDYNEQFF
DNA: TGTGCCAGCACCCCTAATCGGGGTCCCGACTACAATGAGCAGTTCTTC
D: .
V: TRBV28
size: few
J: TRBJ2-1

CDR3: CASSETGTGSYNEQFF
DNA: TGTGCCAGCAGCGAAACCGGGACAGGCTCCTACAATGAGCAGTTCTTC
D: TRBD1
V: TRBV27
size: once
J: TRBJ2-1

CDR3: CASSAHDREAFF
DNA: TGTGCCAGCAGCGCCCACGACAGGGAAGCTTTCTTT
D: .
V: TRBV5-6
size: .
J: TRBJ1-1

CDR3: CASSFPSGSSYEQYF
DNA: TGCGCCAGCAGCTTTCCTAGCGGGAGCTCCTACGAGCAGTACTTC
D: TRBD2
V: TRBV5-1
size: .
J: TRBJ2-7

CDR3: CASSSPSGPGNYEQYF
DNA: TGTGCCAGCAGTTCCCCTAGCGGGCCAGGAAATTACGAGCAGTACTTC
D: TRBD2
V: TRBV6-5
size: few
J: TRBJ2-7